This T cell receptor beta chain was identified during a study of blood T cell repertoires in COVID-19. Study-level background: The analysed material was cDNA or gDNA that came from T cells, B-cell-depleted T cells, or PBMCs.

Original data processing: Estimated nucleated cell counts came from reference gene primer amplification. Profiling relied on immunoSEQ multiplex PCR, and the TCRdb table lists in-frame clones only, not all of them. V, J and clone size are taken as reported in that table, and D and trimming were inferred from the DNA itself. The sample records some 200,000 clones, 84% being singletons. The germline CDR1 and CDR2 sequences are SGHNT and YYREEE (reference sequence). This CDR3 is 15 amino acids long. J gave up 6 bases and V 4 bases, and 9 bases lay outside the gene matches. This clone occurred once. This chain uses TRBV5-4 with TRBJ2-1; 8 bases map to TRBD2. The sequence was obtained from a man aged 50 to 59 with active or convalescent COVID-19. Sequencing was performed on peripheral blood. In DNA form, the CDR3 reads TGTGCCAGCAGCCCGACTAACGGGGGGGTCAATGAGCAGTTCTTC. Its protein is CASSPTNGGVNEQFF.